This T cell receptor (beta chain) originates from a study of blood T cell repertoires in COVID-19. Study-level background: The analysed material was cDNA or gDNA that came from T cells, B-cell-depleted T cells, or PBMCs.

CDR1 and CDR2 from the germline V gene are MDHEN and SYDVKM. This CDR3 has 15 residues. The ends were cut back, 5 bases at V and 2 bases at J, with 13 bases in the middle. A Seattle source enrolled patients during active infection and followed them longitudinally. Only in-frame clones appear in the TCRdb table, and some are missing; sequencing was by immunoSEQ multiplex PCR. The repertoire holds fewer than 650,000 clones, with less than 90% as singletons. V is TRBV28 and J is TRBJ1-5; the D is unclear. The TCR sequence derives from a woman between 45 and 60 years old with COVID-19, enrolled during active disease. What was sequenced was peripheral blood. CDR3 DNA: TGTGCCAGCAGTCCACAAGGCGAGGGCAATCAGCCCCAGCATTTT. This codes for CASSPQGEGNQPQHF.